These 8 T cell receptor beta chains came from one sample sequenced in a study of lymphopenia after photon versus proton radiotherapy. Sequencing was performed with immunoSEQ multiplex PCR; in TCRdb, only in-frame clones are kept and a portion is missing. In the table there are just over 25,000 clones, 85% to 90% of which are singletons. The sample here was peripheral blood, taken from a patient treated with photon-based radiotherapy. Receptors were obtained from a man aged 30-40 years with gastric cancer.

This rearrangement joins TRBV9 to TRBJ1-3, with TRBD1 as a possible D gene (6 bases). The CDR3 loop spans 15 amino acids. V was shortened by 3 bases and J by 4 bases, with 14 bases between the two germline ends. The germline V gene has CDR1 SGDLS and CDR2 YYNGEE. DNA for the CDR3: TGTGCCAGCAGCGGCCTATGGGGGGCCGGAAACACCATATATTTT. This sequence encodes CASSGLWGAGNTIYF.

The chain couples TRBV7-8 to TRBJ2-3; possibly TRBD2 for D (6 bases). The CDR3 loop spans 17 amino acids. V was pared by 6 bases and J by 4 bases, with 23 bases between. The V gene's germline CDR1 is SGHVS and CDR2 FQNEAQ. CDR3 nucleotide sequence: TGTGCCAGCAGGGGGACTTGGACGGACAAGGACGCAGATACGCAGTATTTT. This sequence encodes CASRGTWTDKDADTQYF. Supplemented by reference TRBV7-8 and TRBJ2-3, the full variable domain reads GAGVSQSPRYKVAKRGQDVALRCDPISGHVSLFWYQQALGQGPEFLTYFQNEAQLDKSGLPSDRFFAERPEGSVSTLKIQRTQQEDSAVYLCASRGTWTDKDADTQYFGPGTRLTVL.

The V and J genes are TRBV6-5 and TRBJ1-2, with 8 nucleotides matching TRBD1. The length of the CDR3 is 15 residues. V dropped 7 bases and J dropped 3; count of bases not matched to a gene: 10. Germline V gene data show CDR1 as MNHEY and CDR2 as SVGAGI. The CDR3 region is CASTDDRGEDYGYTF. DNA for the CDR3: TGTGCCAGCACCGACGACAGGGGTGAGGACTATGGCTACACCTTC.

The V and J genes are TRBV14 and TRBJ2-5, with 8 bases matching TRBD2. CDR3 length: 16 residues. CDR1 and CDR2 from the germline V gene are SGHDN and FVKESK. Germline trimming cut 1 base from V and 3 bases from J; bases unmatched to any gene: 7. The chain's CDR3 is CASSQVAAGGKETQYF. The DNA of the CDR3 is TGTGCCAGCAGCCAAGTAGCTGCGGGGGGAAAAGAGACCCAGTACTTC.

The CDR3 bases are TGCAGCGTTGGGGGCGACGAGCAGTACTTC. Translation: CSVGGDEQYF. The V gene is TRBV29-1, the J gene TRBJ2-7, with D maybe TRBD1 (5 bases). The CDR3 extends over 10 amino acids. In germline, CDR1 is SQVTM, CDR2 ANQGSEA. The V end lost 4 bases, the J end lost 5 bases, and 6 bases lay between the germline ends.

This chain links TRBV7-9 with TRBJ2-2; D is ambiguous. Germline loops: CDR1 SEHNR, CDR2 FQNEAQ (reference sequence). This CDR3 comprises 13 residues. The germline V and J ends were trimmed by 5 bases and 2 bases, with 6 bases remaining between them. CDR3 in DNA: TGTGCCAGCAGCACACCCAACACCGGGGAGCTGTTTTTT. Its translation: CASSTPNTGELFF.

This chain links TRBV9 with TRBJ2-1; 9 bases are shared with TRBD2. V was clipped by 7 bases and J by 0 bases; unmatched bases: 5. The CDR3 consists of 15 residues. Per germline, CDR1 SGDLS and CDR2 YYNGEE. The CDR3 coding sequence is TGTGCCAGCGGAGCGGGAGGCCCCTCCTACAATGAGCAGTTCTTC. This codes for CASGAGGPSYNEQFF.

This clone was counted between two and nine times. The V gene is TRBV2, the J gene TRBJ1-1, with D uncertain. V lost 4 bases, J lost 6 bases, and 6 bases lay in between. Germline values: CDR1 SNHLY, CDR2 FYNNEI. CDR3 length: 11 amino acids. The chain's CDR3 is CASSGGSEAFF. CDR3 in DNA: TGTGCCAGCAGTGGAGGGTCTGAAGCTTTCTTT.